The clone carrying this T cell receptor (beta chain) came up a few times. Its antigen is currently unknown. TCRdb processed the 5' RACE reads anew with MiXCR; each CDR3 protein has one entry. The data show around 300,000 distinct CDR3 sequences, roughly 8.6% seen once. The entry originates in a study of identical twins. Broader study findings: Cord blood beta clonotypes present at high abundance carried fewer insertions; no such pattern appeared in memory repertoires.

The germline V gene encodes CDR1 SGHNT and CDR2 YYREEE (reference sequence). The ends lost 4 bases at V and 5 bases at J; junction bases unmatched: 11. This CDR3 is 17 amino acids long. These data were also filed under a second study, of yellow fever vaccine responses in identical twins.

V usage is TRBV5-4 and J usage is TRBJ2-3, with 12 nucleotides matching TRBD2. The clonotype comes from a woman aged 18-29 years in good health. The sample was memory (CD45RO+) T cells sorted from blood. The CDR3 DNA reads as TGTGCCAGCAGCGGAGGACTAGCGGGGTTCTTTGGAGATACGCAGTATTTT. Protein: CASSGGLAGFFGDTQYF.